This TCR beta chain is from a study of CD8+ T cells in alopecia areata. About the research overall: Scoring of severity for treated patients was based on percentage of affected scalp area. Study-wide points: Affected scalp, especially in alopecia totalis/universalis, had a higher clonality than normal scalp did. Tofacitinib delivered significant drops in scalp clonality and in expanded CD8+ clones among the top 100. Patients shared TCRs less clearly than mice did, possibly for HLA-related reasons.

Noted treatment: oral pan-JAK inhibitor, 5-10 mg twice daily. The germline V gene has CDR1 SQVTM and CDR2 ANQGSEA. CDR3 length: 13 amino acids. The V gene end was trimmed by 6 bases and the J gene end by 1 base; junction bases not matched to a gene: 2. RNA was extracted and reverse transcribed into cDNA as the sequencing template. Profiled with immunoSEQ multiplex PCR; TCRdb holds only in-frame clones, not every one. Here the sample spans about 42,000 clones, around three fifths being singletons. A note on this clone: What it binds is not known.

The sequence was collected from a human donor with alopecia areata. The sequences come from CD8+ T cells sorted from blood, collected at week 4, from a patient treated with tofacitinib. V is TRBV29-1 and J is TRBJ1-1; 10 nucleotides align to TRBD1. The CDR3 DNA reads as TGCAGCGTACGACAGGGGGCGAACACTGAAGCTTTCTTT. Protein: CSVRQGANTEAFF. The full variable domain, its missing parts supplied by reference TRBV29-1 and TRBJ1-1, is SAVISQKPSRDICQRGTSLTIQCQVDSQVTMMFWYRQQPGQSLTLIATANQGSEATYESGFVIDKFPISRPNLTFSTLTVSNMSPEDSSIYLCSVRQGANTEAFFGQGTRLTVV.